The T cell receptor beta chain described here comes from a study of cytotoxic CD8 clonotypes in ibrutinib-treated CLL. For TCR beta libraries, roughly 1.9 micrograms of genomic DNA were obtained from cryopreserved PBMCs. Of note for this clone: The antigen remains unidentified.

Study-level results: Public clonotypes were rare and shrank or held steady on treatment. Patients had baseline clonality above age-matched healthy donors, and this clonality moved with circulating CD8+ T-cell counts.

Libraries were prepared by immunoSEQ multiplex PCR; TCRdb keeps only in-frame clonotypes and omits some of them. This table has under 200,000 clones, 84% appearing once. CDR1 and CDR2 from the germline V gene are SGHNT and YYREEE (reference sequence). The CDR3 is 14 residues long. The J segment lost 1 base and the V segment lost 4 bases, leaving 4 bases of the junction unmatched. The source is a human donor with chronic lymphocytic leukemia. The V and J genes are TRBV5-4 and TRBJ2-5; 7 bases are shared with TRBD1. Specimen: PBMCs, collected after 24 months of ibrutinib treatment. The CDR3 is CASSPGTVQETQYF. DNA for the CDR3: TGTGCCAGCAGCCCCGGGACAGTCCAAGAGACCCAGTACTTC.